This T cell receptor beta chain appears in the sequencing data of a study of sequential checkpoint blockade in melanoma. Turning to the study itself: First-line arms were nivolumab then ipilimumab, or the reverse, randomized 1:1.

As regards this clone: Other nucleotide sequences in the sample specify the same CDR3.

As to treatment: randomized to nivolumab then ipilimumab (arm A) or the reverse (arm B). No patient had prior DNA-damaging chemotherapy. Live CD3+CD8+ CD19− CD56− cells were sorted from PBMCs. CDR1 and CDR2 from the germline V gene are LNHDA and SQIVND (reference sequence). The CDR3 runs to 14 residues. Between the trimmed V and J ends, which lost 1 base and 4 bases, there was a span of 8 bases. Generated by immunoSEQ multiplex PCR, the TCRdb table keeps only in-frame clones and is missing some. This sample has 9,000 to 10,000 clones; around 71% occur once, and the top ten carry about 25%. Source: CD8+ T cells sorted from blood (inferred from file names), taken from a patient given nivolumab and ipilimumab in sequence. The sequence derives from a human donor with melanoma. The chain is built from TRBV19 and TRBJ2-1; tentative D call: TRBD2 (6 bases). The CDR3 protein is CASSIGGDYNEQFF. The CDR3 DNA is TGTGCCAGTAGTATAGGGGGGGATTACAATGAGCAGTTCTTC.